Listed below are T cell receptor beta chains from one sample, sequenced in a study of human T cells and chemical hapten exposure. Each CDR3 protein gets one entry after TCRdb re-called the 5' RACE reads with MiXCR. The sample shows about 81,000 distinct CDR3 sequences, more than 7.5% of them seen only once. The receptors were gathered from a male donor in good health. CDR3s include the opening cysteine and the closing phenylalanine or tryptophan. A D gene is named only where the DNA matches it firmly. Where a row states a size, it is once, few, many or the class of an expanded clone; other rows omit it.

clone_size: .
d_call: TRBD2
j_call: TRBJ2-3
cdr3_length: 11
v_call: TRBV29-1
cdr3_nt: TGCAGCGTTGAACTAGCGGCTACGCAGTATTTT
cdr3_aa: CSVELAATQYF

clone_size: few
d_call: .
j_call: TRBJ1-1
cdr3_length: 17
v_call: TRBV4-1
cdr3_nt: TGCGCCAGCAGCCCAGAGGAGTTCGGGAGGGTGGAGACTGAAGCTTTCTTT
cdr3_aa: CASSPEEFGRVETEAFF

clone_size: .
d_call: TRBD1
j_call: TRBJ1-1
cdr3_length: 13
v_call: TRBV20-1
cdr3_nt: TGCAGTGCTAGGGAAGACAGGGGCACTGAAGCTTTCTTT
cdr3_aa: CSAREDRGTEAFF

clone_size: .
d_call: .
j_call: TRBJ1-2
cdr3_length: 13
v_call: TRBV29-1
cdr3_nt: TGCAGCGTAAGCACCGGGAGCTACTATGGCTACACCTTC
cdr3_aa: CSVSTGSYYGYTF

clone_size: many
d_call: .
j_call: TRBJ2-3
cdr3_length: 14
v_call: TRBV5-5
cdr3_nt: TGTGCCAGCAGCGATAGGGTTGGCACAGATACGCAGTATTTT
cdr3_aa: CASSDRVGTDTQYF

clone_size: many
d_call: .
j_call: TRBJ2-7
cdr3_length: 13
v_call: TRBV20-1
cdr3_nt: TGCAGTGCTAGCGGTGCAACAGACTACGAGCAGTACTTC
cdr3_aa: CSASGATDYEQYF

clone_size: many
d_call: .
j_call: TRBJ2-7
cdr3_length: 14
v_call: TRBV9
cdr3_nt: TGTGCCAGCAGCCCCGACAGGAGCGAACGCGAGCAGTACTTC
cdr3_aa: CASSPDRSEREQYF

clone_size: .
d_call: .
j_call: TRBJ1-1
cdr3_length: 13
v_call: TRBV7-2
cdr3_nt: TGTGCCAGCACCCACGGGTTAGGCACTGAAGCTTTCTTT
cdr3_aa: CASTHGLGTEAFF

clone_size: few
d_call: .
j_call: TRBJ2-2
cdr3_length: 16
v_call: TRBV14
cdr3_nt: TGTGCCAGCAGCCAATTCGTTCCAACGAACACCGGGGAGCTGTTTTTT
cdr3_aa: CASSQFVPTNTGELFF

clone_size: many
d_call: .
j_call: TRBJ2-7
cdr3_length: 14
v_call: TRBV20-1
cdr3_nt: TGCAGTGCCGAGGCCGCCTCTGGCCTCTACGAGCAGTACTTC
cdr3_aa: CSAEAASGLYEQYF

clone_size: many
d_call: .
j_call: TRBJ1-2
cdr3_length: 13
v_call: TRBV27
cdr3_nt: TGTGCCAGCAGTTTCCTCGATAACTATGGCTACACCTTC
cdr3_aa: CASSFLDNYGYTF

clone_size: .
d_call: TRBD2
j_call: TRBJ2-4
cdr3_length: 18
v_call: TRBV5-1
cdr3_nt: TGCGCCAGCAGCTTGTCCGGTAGCGGGGGCTCAGCCAAAAACATTCAGTACTTC
cdr3_aa: CASSLSGSGGSAKNIQYF

clone_size: few
d_call: TRBD1
j_call: TRBJ1-2
cdr3_length: 17
v_call: TRBV29-1
cdr3_nt: TGCAGCGTTGAAGATCCAAGGGCGGGACAGGAGAGATATGGCTACACCTTC
cdr3_aa: CSVEDPRAGQERYGYTF

clone_size: few
d_call: .
j_call: TRBJ2-1
cdr3_length: 15
v_call: TRBV11-2
cdr3_nt: TGTGCCAGCAGCTTAGGGCAGAAACTCAACAATGAGCAGTTCTTC
cdr3_aa: CASSLGQKLNNEQFF

clone_size: .
d_call: .
j_call: TRBJ1-1
cdr3_length: 14
v_call: TRBV12-3/TRBV12-4
cdr3_nt: TGTGCCAGCAGTTTAAGATCGGGGGTCACTGAAGCTTTCTTT
cdr3_aa: CASSLRSGVTEAFF

clone_size: .
d_call: .
j_call: TRBJ2-4
cdr3_length: 11
v_call: TRBV6-2/TRBV6-3
cdr3_nt: TGTGCCAGCAGTTCAAAAAACATTCAGTACTTC
cdr3_aa: CASSSKNIQYF

clone_size: .
d_call: .
j_call: TRBJ2-2
cdr3_length: 15
v_call: TRBV28
cdr3_nt: TGTGCCAGCAGACGGGACCGAATCGACACCGGGGAGCTGTTTTTT
cdr3_aa: CASRRDRIDTGELFF

clone_size: many
d_call: .
j_call: TRBJ2-5
cdr3_length: 15
v_call: TRBV3-1
cdr3_nt: TGTGCCAGCAGCCAAGGTCGGGGGCCCGAAGTGACCCAGTACTTC
cdr3_aa: CASSQGRGPEVTQYF

clone_size: few
d_call: .
j_call: TRBJ2-1
cdr3_length: 13
v_call: TRBV29-1
cdr3_nt: TGCAGCGTTGATGGCAGGGTGGGGAATGAGCAGTTCTTC
cdr3_aa: CSVDGRVGNEQFF

clone_size: many
d_call: TRBD1
j_call: TRBJ2-7
cdr3_length: 14
v_call: TRBV5-1
cdr3_nt: TGCGCCAGCAGCCGGACAGGGTTTCCCTACGAGCAGTACTTC
cdr3_aa: CASSRTGFPYEQYF

clone_size: many
d_call: TRBD2
j_call: TRBJ2-3
cdr3_length: 18
v_call: TRBV7-2
cdr3_nt: TGTGCCAGCAGCTATATGCTAGCGGGAGGGTTTGGGACAGATACGCAGTATTTT
cdr3_aa: CASSYMLAGGFGTDTQYF

clone_size: .
d_call: TRBD1
j_call: TRBJ2-2
cdr3_length: 16
v_call: TRBV13
cdr3_nt: TGTGCCAGCAGCCCGATCGGACAGGGCAACACCGGGGAGCTGTTTTTT
cdr3_aa: CASSPIGQGNTGELFF

clone_size: .
d_call: .
j_call: TRBJ2-6
cdr3_length: 14
v_call: TRBV2
cdr3_nt: TGTGCCAGCAGTGTAAAACAGAGCTTCAACGTCCTGACTTTC
cdr3_aa: CASSVKQSFNVLTF

clone_size: many
d_call: .
j_call: TRBJ2-1
cdr3_length: 20
v_call: TRBV7-7
cdr3_nt: TGTGCCAGCAGCTTACGTCGCCCGGGACACTTGTTGAGCTCCTACAATGAGCAGTTCTTC
cdr3_aa: CASSLRRPGHLLSSYNEQFF

clone_size: few
d_call: TRBD2
j_call: TRBJ2-7
cdr3_length: 15
v_call: TRBV7-2
cdr3_nt: TGTGCCAGCAGCTTAGCCCCAGCGGGGGGGTACGAGCAGTACTTC
cdr3_aa: CASSLAPAGGYEQYF

clone_size: many
d_call: TRBD2
j_call: TRBJ2-1
cdr3_length: 13
v_call: TRBV29-1
cdr3_nt: TGCAGCGTTGTTAGCGGGAGAGGCAATGAGCAGTTCTTC
cdr3_aa: CSVVSGRGNEQFF

clone_size: many
d_call: TRBD2
j_call: TRBJ2-7
cdr3_length: 18
v_call: TRBV12-5
cdr3_nt: TGTGCTAGTGGTTCGCGGCCTACCCTGACTAGCGGGTACTACGAGCAGTACTTC
cdr3_aa: CASGSRPTLTSGYYEQYF